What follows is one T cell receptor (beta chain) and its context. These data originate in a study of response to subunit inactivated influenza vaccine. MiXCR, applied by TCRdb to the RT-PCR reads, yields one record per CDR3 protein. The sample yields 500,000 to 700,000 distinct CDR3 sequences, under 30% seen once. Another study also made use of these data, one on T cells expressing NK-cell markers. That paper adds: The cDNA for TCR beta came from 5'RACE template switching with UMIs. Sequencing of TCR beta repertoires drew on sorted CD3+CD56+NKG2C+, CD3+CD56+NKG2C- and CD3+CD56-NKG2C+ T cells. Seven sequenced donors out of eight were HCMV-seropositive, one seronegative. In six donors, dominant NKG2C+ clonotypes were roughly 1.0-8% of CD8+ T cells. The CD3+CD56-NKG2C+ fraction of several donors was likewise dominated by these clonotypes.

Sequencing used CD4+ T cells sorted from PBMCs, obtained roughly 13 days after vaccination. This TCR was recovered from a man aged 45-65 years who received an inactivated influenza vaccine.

The CDR3: CASTPVETQYF. Written as DNA, the CDR3 is TGTGCCAGCACCCCGGTGGAGACCCAGTACTTC. The chain has TRBV11-2 and TRBJ2-5; D gene unclear. This CDR3 comprises 11 residues. CDR1 SGHAT and CDR2 FQNNGV come from the germline V gene. The ends were cut back, 7 bases at V and 5 bases at J, with 8 bases in the middle. The full variable domain, its missing parts supplied by reference TRBV11-2 and TRBJ2-5, is EAGVAQSPRYKIIEKRQSVAFWCNPISGHATLYWYQQILGQGPKLLIQFQNNGVVDDSQLPKDRFSAERLKGVDSTLKIQPAKLEDSAVYLCASTPVETQYFGPGTRLLVL.